The rows below give T cell receptor beta chains drawn from one sample of a study of OX40 agonist ivuxolimab in advanced cancers. Only in-frame clones appear in the TCRdb table, and some are missing; sequencing was by immunoSEQ multiplex PCR. The repertoire includes around 77,000 clones, just over 90% of them detected once, and 4.8% sits in the top ten. Source: CD4+ or CD8+ T cells sorted from blood, taken in a trial of the OX40 agonist ivuxolimab. The receptor source for this set is an adult with an advanced solid tumor such as melanoma, head and neck, liver or kidney cancer. CDR3s leave out the opening cysteine and the closing phenylalanine or tryptophan. Not every row has a clone size; where given, it reads once, few, many or a size class.

TRBJ2-5 | . | TRBV5-1 | ASSRATETQY
TRBJ1-1 | . | TRBV6-1 | ASFRTVNTEAF
TRBJ1-2 | . | TRBV5-4 | ASTPEGIRGYT
TRBJ2-7 | . | TRBV18 | ASSPVSDSTYEQY
TRBJ2-4 | . | TRBV11-3 | ASSFREGQNIQY
TRBJ1-4 | . | TRBV6-5 | ASRRQGAEKLF
TRBJ2-5 | once | TRBV7-3 | ASSWGQQETQY
TRBJ2-7 | . | TRBV10-3 | AISDGWGREQY
TRBJ2-7 | . | TRBV18 | ASSPRQGYEQY
TRBJ2-7 | . | TRBV29-1 | SVDVQGWDEQY
TRBJ2-1 | . | TRBV10-3 | AISGQGAGGEQF
TRBJ2-7 | . | TRBV5-1 | ASSLGGQGTWEQY
TRBJ2-5 | . | TRBV11-3 | ASNLGRTSQETQY
TRBJ1-4 | . | TRBV5-6 | ASSRTGTGRTRELF
TRBJ1-5 | . | TRBV4-2 | ASSTQGVGNQPQH
TRBJ2-5 | . | TRBV15 | ATSSRLTGYQETQY
TRBJ1-1 | once | TRBV6-5 | ASSQGFSGTEAF
TRBJ2-7 | . | TRBV5-4 | ASSLAGVYEQY
TRBJ1-3 | . | TRBV19 | ATAPRGALSGNTIY
TRBJ2-2 | . | TRBV5-1 | ASSSGQGGYTGELF
TRBJ2-7 | . | TRBV6-5 | ASSYESGTYEQY
TRBJ2-7 | once | TRBV27 | ASSLLAGGYYEQY
TRBJ1-2 | . | TRBV5-8 | ASSRNDRGAPYGYT
TRBJ2-1 | . | TRBV11-2 | ASSLGLAGTYYNEQF
TRBJ1-2 | . | TRBV6-1 | ASSDPGRHGYT
TRBJ2-7 | . | TRBV9 | ASSRRDSTYEQY
TRBJ2-5 | . | TRBV27 | ASSLKASSTQY
TRBJ2-1 | . | TRBV27 | ASSLFRYNEQF
TRBJ1-5 | . | TRBV28 | ASSFTGQNQPQH
TRBJ2-3 | . | TRBV6-5 | ASRSADTQY
TRBJ2-3 | once | TRBV7-2 | ASSLAGVADTQY
TRBJ1-5 | . | TRBV5-6 | ASSEQGQASNQPQH
TRBJ1-3 | . | TRBV7-2 | ASRPTGRDTIY
TRBJ2-1 | . | TRBV5-1 | ASSSSGALYNEQF
TRBJ1-5 | once | TRBV7-2 | ASSSPQGNQPQH
TRBJ1-1 | . | TRBV18 | ASSPGQPRGTEAF
TRBJ2-2 | . | TRBV5-4 | ASRSELAVNTGELF
TRBJ2-1 | few | TRBV5-1 | ASSSLLAGSSYNEQF
TRBJ1-3 | . | TRBV6-5 | ASSRLRSGNTIY
TRBJ1-4 | . | TRBV28 | ASRGAGATNEKLF
TRBJ2-5 | . | TRBV19 | ASSGDLSGYQETQY
TRBJ2-7 | few | TRBV11-3 | ASSSQGNIG
TRBJ1-1 | . | TRBV6-6 | ASSYAVSDFGAF
TRBJ2-7 | . | TRBV18 | ASSPPGQGVSYEQY
TRBJ2-7 | . | TRBV6-1 | ASSDGQGLYEQY
TRBJ2-3 | . | TRBV20-1 | RVAVPDTQY
TRBJ2-1 | . | TRBV7-2 | ASSLFSATNYNEQF